These T cell receptor beta chains were read from a single sample in a study of early T cells in non-severe SARS-CoV-2 infection. MiXCR, run by TCRdb on the 5' RACE reads, gives a single entry per CDR3 protein. This sample has around 110,000 distinct CDR3 sequences, with around 10% found just once. Sequencing used whole blood. The source of these receptors is an adult who was a healthcare worker with PCR-confirmed SARS-CoV-2 infection or an uninfected control (not recorded which). The CDR3 runs from the conserved cysteine through the conserved F or W. A D gene is named only where the DNA matches it firmly. Clone size is not always given. Where it is, it says once, few, many or a class for expanded clones.

d_call	v_call	j_call	clone_size	cdr3_aa	cdr3_nt
.	TRBV18	TRBJ2-1	few	CASSLIGRSYNEQFF	TGTGCCAGCTCACTGATAGGGCGTTCCTACAATGAGCAGTTCTTC
.	TRBV13	TRBJ2-2	few	CASSRLETDTGELFF	TGTGCCAGCTCAAGGCTCGAAACAGACACCGGGGAGCTGTTTTTT
TRBD2	TRBV7-8	TRBJ2-7	few	CASSLGTSGRPATYEQYF	TGTGCCAGCAGCTTGGGGACTAGCGGGAGGCCGGCTACCTACGAGCAGTACTTC
.	TRBV6-5	TRBJ1-5	.	CASRTGLNQPQHF	TGTGCCAGCAGAACAGGCTTGAATCAGCCCCAGCATTTT
.	TRBV12-3/TRBV12-4	TRBJ2-6	many	CASSGGGPILFSGANVLTF	TGTGCCAGCAGTGGGGGCGGGCCGATTCTTTTCTCTGGGGCCAACGTCCTGACTTTC
TRBD1	TRBV6-6	TRBJ1-1	many	CASSHSGQGNTEAFF	TGTGCCAGCAGCCACAGCGGACAGGGGAACACTGAAGCTTTCTTT
TRBD2	TRBV12-3/TRBV12-4	TRBJ2-7	.	CASSLVLAGPYEQYF	TGTGCCAGCAGTTTAGTACTAGCGGGACCCTACGAGCAGTACTTC
.	TRBV5-4	TRBJ2-3	many	CASTDGLTDTQYF	TGTGCCAGCACCGACGGCCTCACAGATACGCAGTATTTT
.	TRBV27	TRBJ1-3	many	CASRAVSSGNTIYF	TGTGCCAGCAGGGCGGTAAGCTCTGGAAACACCATATATTTT
.	TRBV6-5	TRBJ2-7	few	CASSYSLGGSSYEQYF	TGTGCCAGCAGTTACTCCCTTGGGGGATCGTCCTACGAGCAGTACTTC
.	TRBV12-3/TRBV12-4	TRBJ1-4	many	CASSFRGYEKLFF	TGTGCCAGCAGTTTTAGGGGTTACGAAAAACTGTTTTTT
.	TRBV2	TRBJ2-5	many	CASMEGPQETQYF	TGTGCCAGCATGGAGGGGCCCCAAGAGACCCAGTACTTC
.	TRBV10-2	TRBJ2-7	many	CASSQKGGEQYF	TGCGCCAGCAGCCAAAAGGGGGGGGAGCAGTACTTC
.	TRBV27	TRBJ1-1	.	CASSLYFSTGITEAFF	TGTGCCAGCAGTTTATACTTCTCGACAGGTATCACTGAAGCTTTCTTT
.	TRBV7-9	TRBJ2-1	many	CASSLDRNEQFF	TGTGCCAGCAGCTTAGACAGGAATGAGCAGTTCTTC
TRBD2	TRBV20-1	TRBJ2-1	many	CSARGTSGRIEQFF	TGCAGTGCTAGAGGGACTAGCGGGAGAATTGAGCAGTTCTTC
TRBD2	TRBV20-1	TRBJ2-5	.	CGFQRERKKTQYF	TGCGGATTCCAGCGGGAGCGGAAGAAGACCCAGTACTTC
.	TRBV7-8	TRBJ2-7	few	CASSSLISYEQYF	TGTGCCAGCAGCTCTCTCATCTCCTACGAGCAGTACTTC
TRBD1	TRBV7-2	TRBJ2-7	many	CASSSNLYRGSYEQYF	TGTGCCAGCAGCTCGAACTTATACAGGGGTTCCTACGAGCAGTACTTC
.	TRBV4-1	TRBJ2-7	.	CASSQDSWAGEQYF	TGCGCCAGCAGCCAAGACAGCTGGGCAGGCGAGCAGTACTTC
.	TRBV30	TRBJ1-6	many	CAWKQAGILGRSPLHF	TGTGCCTGGAAACAGGCGGGGATATTAGGACGCTCACCCCTCCACTTT
.	TRBV27	TRBJ2-2	.	CASSLIYGGKGVTGELFF	TGTGCCAGCAGTTTAATATATGGCGGGAAAGGGGTCACCGGGGAGCTGTTTTTT
.	TRBV6-2/TRBV6-3	TRBJ2-3	.	CASSYSEGADTQYF	TGTGCCAGCAGTTACTCGGAAGGGGCAGATACGCAGTATTTT
TRBD2	TRBV2	TRBJ2-3	many	CASSGGRRDTQYF	TGTGCCAGCTCAGGCGGGAGAAGAGATACGCAGTATTTT
TRBD2	TRBV7-2	TRBJ2-5	.	CASSLREVQETQYF	TGTGCCAGCAGCCTCCGGGAGGTCCAAGAGACCCAGTACTTC
.	TRBV5-1	TRBJ2-6	few	CASSWTQGSGANVLTF	TGCGCCAGCAGCTGGACTCAGGGCTCTGGGGCCAACGTCCTGACTTTC
.	TRBV6-6	TRBJ2-3	few	CASSYPNTDTQYF	TGTGCCAGCAGTTACCCAAACACAGATACGCAGTATTTT
.	TRBV2	TRBJ2-2	.	CASMKPTRGELFF	TGTGCCAGCATGAAACCTACCCGCGGGGAGCTGTTTTTT
.	TRBV5-1	TRBJ2-3	many	CASSQALGRSTDTQYF	TGCGCCAGCAGCCAAGCGTTGGGGCGGAGCACAGATACGCAGTATTTT
TRBD2	TRBV5-4	TRBJ2-1	.	CASSAVAGVGEQFF	TGTGCCAGCAGCGCCGTAGCGGGAGTAGGTGAGCAGTTCTTC
TRBD1	TRBV10-2	TRBJ1-3	few	CASGKTGDQGNTIYF	TGCGCCAGCGGGAAAACAGGGGATCAAGGAAACACCATATATTTT
TRBD2	TRBV20-1	TRBJ2-5	many	CSAGRQETQYF	TGCAGTGCCGGGAGGCAGGAGACCCAGTACTTC
.	TRBV24-1	TRBJ2-2	many	CATRATGMNTGELFF	TGTGCCACTCGGGCCACAGGGATGAACACCGGGGAGCTGTTTTTT
TRBD1	TRBV16	TRBJ2-7	.	CASSLRQGMSEQYF	TGTGCCAGCAGCCTGCGACAGGGCATGAGCGAGCAGTACTTC
.	TRBV5-6	TRBJ2-5	many	CASSLDTTDQETQYF	TGTGCCAGCAGCTTGGACACGACCGACCAAGAGACCCAGTACTTC
.	TRBV7-2	TRBJ1-2	many	CASSLSAGTYGYTF	TGTGCCAGCAGCTTATCGGCAGGGACGTATGGCTACACCTTC
.	TRBV27	TRBJ1-6	many	CASRPDSYNSPLHF	TGTGCCAGCAGGCCGGACAGTTATAATTCACCCCTCCACTTT
TRBD2	TRBV6-5	TRBJ2-3	few	CASSYGGRETDTQYF	TGTGCCAGCAGTTACGGCGGGAGAGAGACAGATACGCAGTATTTT
TRBD2	TRBV29-1	TRBJ2-4	few	CSVESASGENIQYF	TGCAGCGTTGAAAGCGCTAGCGGGGAAAACATTCAGTACTTC
.	TRBV7-2	TRBJ1-1	few	CASSPQMNTEAFF	TGTGCCAGCAGCCCACAGATGAACACTGAAGCTTTCTTT
TRBD2	TRBV27	TRBJ2-2	few	CASSFAGAGELFF	TGTGCCAGCAGTTTTGCGGGAGCGGGGGAGCTGTTTTTT
.	TRBV3-1	TRBJ2-7	many	CASSQEADSSLYEQYF	TGTGCCAGCAGCCAAGAAGCGGATTCCTCCCTCTACGAGCAGTACTTC
.	TRBV29-1	TRBJ2-1	many	CSVRPGYEQFF	TGCAGCGTTAGACCCGGTTATGAGCAGTTCTTC
.	TRBV5-1	TRBJ2-7	.	CASSRDPDSYEQYF	TGCGCCAGCAGCAGGGACCCTGACTCCTACGAGCAGTACTTC
TRBD2	TRBV27	TRBJ2-7	few	CASSLVGGPYEQYF	TGTGCCAGCAGTTTAGTGGGAGGGCCCTACGAGCAGTACTTC
TRBD2	TRBV20-1	TRBJ2-7	many	CSASRGERQYF	TGCAGTGCAAGCCGGGGGGAACGGCAGTACTTC
.	TRBV19	TRBJ1-1	many	CASSIARMNTEAFF	TGTGCCAGTAGTATAGCACGGATGAACACTGAAGCTTTCTTT
.	TRBV5-1	TRBJ2-1	.	CASSLPVGPLSYNEQFF	TGCGCCAGCAGCTTGCCAGTAGGCCCACTCTCCTACAATGAGCAGTTCTTC
.	TRBV12-3/TRBV12-4	TRBJ1-5	few	CASKGSNQPQHF	TGTGCCAGCAAGGGGAGCAATCAGCCCCAGCATTTT
.	TRBV11-2	TRBJ1-1	.	CASSPAGVNTEAFF	TGTGCCAGCAGCCCGGCAGGAGTGAACACTGAAGCTTTCTTT
.	TRBV29-1	TRBJ2-1	few	CSAIGLVTINEQFF	TGCAGCGCAATAGGACTGGTCACAATCAATGAGCAGTTCTTC
TRBD1	TRBV12-3/TRBV12-4	TRBJ2-6	few	CASSPHPGQGSGANVLTF	TGTGCCAGCAGTCCTCACCCGGGACAGGGATCCGGGGCCAACGTCCTGACTTTC
TRBD2	TRBV5-1	TRBJ2-2	few	CASRGSGTSAPNTGELFF	TGCGCCAGCAGAGGTTCCGGGACTAGCGCTCCGAACACCGGGGAGCTGTTTTTT
TRBD2	TRBV7-9	TRBJ2-1	.	CASSFSGSSNNEQFF	TGTGCCAGCAGCTTCAGCGGGAGTTCCAACAATGAGCAGTTCTTC
.	TRBV7-6	TRBJ2-1	many	CASSLTLDYYNEQFF	TGTGCCAGCAGCCTCACCCTGGACTATTACAATGAGCAGTTCTTC